The entry that follows covers one T cell receptor beta chain sequence. Per the authors' pipeline: Nucleated cell number was recorded as an estimate derived from reference gene primer amplification. Only in-frame clones appear in the TCRdb table, and some are missing; sequencing was by immunoSEQ multiplex PCR. That table is the source of V, J and clone size, and D and trimming were worked out from the DNA. Of 200,000 to 250,000 clones listed, 80% are singletons. The sample originates from a study of blood T cell repertoires in COVID-19. On the study more broadly: Sources were T cells, B-cell-depleted T cells, or PBMCs; the material itself was cDNA or gDNA.

The sequencing sample was made of peripheral blood. This TCR derives from a human donor in a cohort sampled during active COVID-19.

The CDR3 spells CASSPHGSGSSYNEQFF. In nucleotides, the CDR3 is TGTGCCAGCAGTCCCCATGGTAGCGGGAGCTCCTACAATGAGCAGTTCTTC. V and J are TRBV28 and TRBJ2-1; 9 bases are a match to TRBD2. The CDR3 extends over 17 amino acids. Germline lookup yields CDR1 MDHEN and CDR2 SYDVKM. Trimming cost V 5 bases and J 0 bases; bases outside gene matches: 8.